A single sample gave rise to the 18 T cell receptor beta chains below, sequenced in a study of blood T cell repertoires in COVID-19. The protocol was immunoSEQ multiplex PCR, while the TCRdb copy is restricted to in-frame clones and leaves out a portion. There are some 300,000 clones in the sample; 85% to 90% occur only once, and roughly 6.3% lies in the top ten. The sequenced sample consisted of peripheral blood. These receptors originate from a woman aged 45-60 years with COVID-19, enrolled during active disease.

This chain joins TRBV28 and TRBJ1-2; 8 nucleotides match TRBD1. CDR1 and CDR2 from the germline V gene are MDHEN and SYDVKM. V lost 4 bases and J lost 4; bases outside the gene matches: 8. This CDR3 is built from 15 residues. The CDR3 DNA reads TGTGCCAGCAGTTCCGCAGACAGGGGTTCCTATGGCTACACCTTC. Protein sequence: CASSSADRGSYGYTF.

V is TRBV5-5 and J is TRBJ1-3; D is perhaps TRBD1 (6 bases). Trimming removed 4 bases from V and 0 bases from J, with 11 bases in between. Germline values: CDR1 SGHKS, CDR2 YYEKEE (reference sequence). This CDR3 is 15 amino acids long. CDR3 region: CASSREGGSGNTIYF. The CDR3 coding sequence is TGTGCCAGCAGCCGAGAAGGGGGCTCTGGAAACACCATATATTTT.

The chain employs TRBV18 and TRBJ1-1, with D hard to call. V was shortened by 1 base and J by 1 base, with 13 bases between the two germline ends. This CDR3 has 16 amino acids. Germline V gene data show CDR1 as KGHSH and CDR2 as LQKENI. In nucleotides, the CDR3 is TGTGCCAGCTCACCACACCCTTTCGACAAGAACACTGAAGCTTTCTTT. Protein sequence: CASSPHPFDKNTEAFF.

The chain employs TRBV7-8 and TRBJ2-1; TRBD2 matches 15 bases. Losses at the gene ends were 4 bases for V and 6 bases for J; bases not matched to a gene: 7. CDR1 and CDR2 (germline): SGHVS, FQNEAQ. The CDR3 loop spans 17 amino acids. Here the CDR3 DNA reads TGTGCCAGCAGCTATTCTAGGACTAGCGGGAGGGCCAATGAGCAGTTCTTC. This codes for CASSYSRTSGRANEQFF.

V is TRBV7-8 and J is TRBJ2-7; TRBD2 aligns across 7 bases. The V gene's germline CDR1 is SGHVS and CDR2 FQNEAQ. With 5 bases clipped from V and 4 bases from J, the junction kept 5 bases outside the gene matches. This CDR3 spans 13 amino acids. Here the CDR3 DNA reads TGTGCCAGCAGCCTAGGGGAGGGTTACGAGCAGTACTTC. It translates to CASSLGEGYEQYF.

The gene calls are TRBV18 and TRBJ2-7; 14 bases are a match to TRBD2. CDR1 is KGHSH, CDR2 LQKENI, per germline. The V and J ends lost 5 bases and 7 bases, in that order; junction bases with no gene match: 4. The CDR3 loop spans 14 amino acids. The DNA of the CDR3 is TGTGCCAGCTCATCGACTAGCGGGAGGGTAGAGCAGTACTTC. This codes for CASSSTSGRVEQYF.

The V call is TRBV3-1 (or the pseudogene TRBV3-2), the J call TRBJ2-1; 9 nucleotides agree with TRBD2. The CDR3 covers 14 residues. After removal of 7 bases from V and 8 bases from J, the junction contained 9 bases not matched to a gene. The germline V gene has CDR1 LGHDT and CDR2 YNNKEL (reference sequence). The CDR3 here is CASNRGLASYEQFF. In nucleotides, the CDR3 is TGTGCCAGCAACCGGGGACTAGCATCCTATGAGCAGTTCTTC.

On this clone itself: A read error may produce the germline difference seen at one junction end. The chain combines TRBV20-1 with TRBJ1-1; D gene ambiguous. Germline CDR1 is DFQATT and CDR2 is SNEGSKA (reference sequence). The CDR3 spans 9 residues. CDR3: CSAFLGDLF. CDR3 sequence (DNA): TGCAGTGCTTTCTTAGGAGACCTTTTT.

The chain links TRBV11-2 to TRBJ2-1; 8 bases map to TRBD2. J was trimmed by 0 bases and V by 5 bases; bases with no gene match: 6. Per germline, CDR1 SGHAT and CDR2 FQNNGV. CDR3 length: 16 amino acids. CDR3 region: CASSALAANSYNEQFF. CDR3 in DNA: TGTGCCAGCAGCGCACTAGCGGCGAACTCCTACAATGAGCAGTTCTTC.

The CDR3 DNA sequence: TGTGCCAGCAGCGCCCGGACAGCGAACACTGAAGCTTTCTTT. The encoded protein is CASSARTANTEAFF. The rearrangement links TRBV2 to TRBJ1-1, with a tentative D call TRBD1 (6 bases). The CDR3 consists of 14 residues. Per germline, CDR1 SNHLY and CDR2 FYNNEI. V dropped 6 bases and J dropped 1 base, with 12 bases sitting between them.

The J gene is TRBJ2-5, the V gene TRBV10-2, with D maybe TRBD2 (6 bases). The CDR3 covers 13 residues. Trimming took 9 bases from V and 4 from J, leaving 15 bases between them. Germline CDR1 is WSHSY and CDR2 is SAAADI. CDR3 region: CASIGGATETQYF. The CDR3 region has the DNA TGCGCCAGTATCGGCGGGGCGACAGAGACCCAGTACTTC.

This clone was picked up one time. J is TRBJ2-5 and V is TRBV2; perhaps TRBD2 as D (6 bases). Germline loops: CDR1 SNHLY, CDR2 FYNNEI. The V end was cut by 8 bases, the J end by 7 bases, with 20 bases between. The CDR3 has 14 amino acids. For the CDR3, the DNA is TGTGCCAGCCTTCCCGGAGGGCCAAGGGGGACCCAGTACTTC. It translates to CASLPGGPRGTQYF.

This chain joins TRBV18 and TRBJ2-1; 7 bases map to TRBD2. The CDR3 runs to 15 residues. The germline V gene has CDR1 KGHSH and CDR2 LQKENI. J gave up 8 bases and V 2 bases, and 9 bases lay outside the gene matches. In DNA form, the CDR3 reads TGTGCCAGCTCACCAAATCTAGCGGACGGCGATGAGCAGTTCTTC. Translating it yields CASSPNLADGDEQFF.

The rearrangement uses TRBV7-2 and TRBJ2-1; TRBD1 matches at 7 bases. Germline CDR1 is SGHTA and CDR2 is FQGNSA. The CDR3 runs 15 residues. J was trimmed by 7 bases and V by 2 bases; bases with no gene match: 8. The CDR3 bases are TGTGCCAGCAGCTTATCGACAGGGAGTAGGAATGAGCAGTTCTTC. As protein: CASSLSTGSRNEQFF.

The V call is TRBV9, the J call TRBJ1-4, with TRBD1 as a possible D gene (6 bases). The CDR3 is made up of 14 amino acids. V lost 5 bases and J lost 4, with 12 bases in between. Germline lookup yields CDR1 SGDLS and CDR2 YYNGEE. The CDR3 here is CASSPGRGNEKLFF. In nucleotides, the CDR3 is TGTGCCAGCAGTCCTGGCAGGGGTAATGAAAAACTGTTTTTT. Drawing the rest from reference TRBV9 and TRBJ1-4, the complete variable domain is DSGVTQTPKHLITATGQRVTLRCSPRSGDLSVYWYQQSLDQGLQFLIQYYNGEERAKGNILERFSAQQFPDLHSELNLSSLELGDSALYFCASSPGRGNEKLFFGSGTQLSVL.

This rearrangement joins TRBV11-2 to TRBJ2-7, with a weak D call TRBD1 (5 bases). Trimming pared 3 bases from V and 4 bases from J, leaving 16 bases between. This CDR3 spans 15 amino acids. Germline V gene data show CDR1 as SGHAT and CDR2 as FQNNGV. CDR3 sequence: CASSFTWGPEYEQYF. The CDR3 coding sequence is TGTGCCAGCAGCTTTACTTGGGGCCCCGAGTACGAGCAGTACTTC.

The chain uses TRBV15 and TRBJ2-1, with 7 nucleotides matching TRBD1. CDR1 and CDR2 (germline): LNHNV, YYDKDF (reference sequence). V was pared by 0 bases and J by 4 bases, with 3 bases of the junction left unmatched. The CDR3 sequence is 15 residues long. The DNA of the CDR3 is TGTGCCACCAGCAGAGATGGGACAGCTTACAATGAGCAGTTCTTC. It translates to CATSRDGTAYNEQFF. The full variable domain, completed using reference TRBV15 and TRBJ2-1, is DAMVIQNPRYQVTQFGKPVTLSCSQTLNHNVMYWYQQKSSQAPKLLFHYYDKDFNNEADTPDNFQSRRPNTSFCFLDIRSPGLGDTAMYLCATSRDGTAYNEQFFGPGTRLTVL.

The chain joins TRBV4-1 to TRBJ1-1; TRBD1 agrees at 8 bases. V lost 1 base and J lost 3; bases outside the gene matches: 7. This CDR3 spans 16 amino acids. Looked up from germline, CDR1 is MGHRA and CDR2 is YSYEKL. CDR3 coding DNA: TGCGCCAGCAGCCAAGGTAGGACAGGGTTTTACACTGAAGCTTTCTTT. This encodes CASSQGRTGFYTEAFF.